This T cell receptor (beta chain) was profiled in a study of OX40 agonist ivuxolimab in advanced cancers. For the study at large: Administration of intravenous ivuxolimab to patients occurred every 2 weeks at 0.01 to 10 mg/kg. Study-level results: On average, a greater number of expanded clones characterised CD8+ T cells relative to CD4+. Undetermined was the antigen specificity of the expanded peripheral T cells.

Using immunoSEQ multiplex PCR, the repertoire was profiled, and TCRdb retains in-frame clones only, with some absent. The sample consists of approximately 60,000 clones, roughly four fifths of them appearing once. This clone was seen a single time. Its antigen is still unknown. Prior autoimmune disease or systemic immunosuppression barred patients. This sample comprised CD4+ or CD8+ T cells sorted from blood, obtained in a trial of the OX40 agonist ivuxolimab. This receptor was obtained from an adult with an advanced solid tumor such as melanoma, head and neck, liver or kidney cancer.

CDR3 sequence (DNA): TGCGCCAGCAGCCCGAGGACAGGGACGGGTGAAAAACTGTTTTTT. Translation: CASSPRTGTGEKLFF. The chain combines TRBV5-1 with TRBJ1-4, with 8 bases aligning to TRBD1. Germline lookup yields CDR1 SGHRS and CDR2 YFSETQ. This CDR3 has 15 amino acids. V lost 4 bases, J lost 7 bases, and 9 bases stayed unmatched.